Shown below are 27 T cell receptor beta chains from a single sample sequenced in a study of PD-L1 blockade in urothelial cancer. The sample's time point: peripheral blood 6 weeks after treatment start. Method: immunoSEQ multiplex PCR; TCRdb's copy keeps in-frame clones and lacks some. This table has 48,000 or so clones, about 82% appearing once. Specimen: PBMCs, collected around atezolizumab (anti-PD-L1) treatment. Every receptor here comes from a man aged 65-85 years with urothelial cancer.

The chain combines TRBV28 with TRBJ2-2, with D tentatively TRBD1 (7 bases). This CDR3 has 16 amino acids. Germline V lookup: CDR1 MDHEN, CDR2 SYDVKM. V was trimmed by 6 bases and J by 8 bases, leaving 22 bases between them. The CDR3 loop is CASRRGGGDRSGELFF. CDR3 DNA: TGTGCCAGCAGGAGAGGGGGCGGGGATCGATCGGGGGAGCTGTTTTTT.

The chain combines TRBV25-1 with TRBJ1-4; D possibly corresponds to TRBD1 (6 bases). CDR1 and CDR2 (germline): MGHDK, SYGVNS. V was trimmed by 4 bases and J by 11 bases, leaving 17 bases between them. The CDR3 extends over 14 amino acids. CDR3: CASSVTGTRSKLFF. Here the CDR3 DNA reads TGTGCCAGCAGTGTGACCGGGACAAGATCGAAACTGTTTTTT. Based on the CDR3 plus reference TRBV25-1 and TRBJ1-4, the full variable domain is EADIYQTPRYLVIGTGKKITLECSQTMGHDKMYWYQQDPGMELHLIHYSYGVNSTEKGDLSSESTVSRIRTEHFPLTLESARPSHTSQYLCASSVTGTRSKLFFGSGTQLSVL.

The chain carries TRBV28 and TRBJ1-2; TRBD1 matches at 12 bases. The CDR3 runs 12 residues. With 11 bases clipped from V and 6 bases from J, the junction kept 4 bases outside the gene matches. In germline, CDR1 is MDHEN, CDR2 SYDVKM. CDR3 bases: TGTGCCGGGGGGACAGGGGGCAATGGCTACACCTTC. Its protein is CAGGTGGNGYTF.

V is TRBV7-2 and J is TRBJ2-3, with TRBD1 as a possible D gene (5 bases). V lost 5 bases and J lost 2, with 17 bases in between. Looked up from germline, CDR1 is SGHTA and CDR2 is FQGNSA. The CDR3 extends over 16 amino acids. The CDR3 nucleotides read TGTGCCAGCAGCCCGGCAAAGGGCAGGGTCACAGATACGCAGTATTTT. It is translated as CASSPAKGRVTDTQYF.

This chain uses TRBV5-1 with TRBJ2-3; TRBD1 aligns across 8 bases. The germline CDR1 and CDR2 sequences are SGHRS and YFSETQ. Trimming cost V 0 bases and J 3 bases; bases outside gene matches: 3. The length of the CDR3 is 15 residues. CDR3: CASSLEQGGTDTQYF. CDR3 sequence (DNA): TGCGCCAGCAGCTTGGAACAGGGGGGAACAGATACGCAGTATTTT.

This sequence joins TRBV28 and TRBJ2-1, with 11 bases that match TRBD2. Trimming took 1 base from V and 7 from J; bases not matched to a gene: 12. This CDR3 is 18 amino acids long. Germline-derived CDR1 and CDR2 are MDHEN and SYDVKM. CDR3 residues: CASSLSPVYSGRVNEQFF. DNA for the CDR3: TGTGCCAGCAGTTTATCCCCCGTATATAGCGGGAGGGTGAATGAGCAGTTCTTC.

The rearrangement joins TRBV5-1 to TRBJ1-2; TRBD1 agrees at 12 bases. The CDR3 is 14 amino acids. Germline CDR1 and CDR2: SGHRS and YFSETQ. J was trimmed by 8 bases and V by 3 bases; bases with no gene match: 5. CDR3 DNA: TGCGCCAGCAGCTCGGGACAGGGGGCAGAAGGCTACACCTTC. This gives the protein CASSSGQGAEGYTF.

This sequence joins TRBV10-2 and TRBJ2-1, with D possibly matching TRBD2 (5 bases). V was pared by 0 bases and J by 0 bases, with 9 bases between. CDR3 length: 16 amino acids. Germline assignment: CDR1 WSHSY and CDR2 SAAADI. Written as DNA, the CDR3 is TGCGCCAGCAGTGAGTCGATAGCGTCCTCCTACAATGAGCAGTTCTTC. This encodes CASSESIASSYNEQFF.

The chain uses TRBV19 and TRBJ2-2; 12 nucleotides line up with TRBD2. This CDR3 is 16 amino acids long. From germline, CDR1 is LNHDA and CDR2 SQIVND (reference sequence). The trim removed 4 bases at V and 6 bases at J, leaving 6 bases unmatched. CDR3 bases: TGTGCCAGTAGTACACCGACTAGCGGGAGATCCGGGGAGCTGTTTTTT. Amino acids: CASSTPTSGRSGELFF.

This clone counts as medium-sized. This chain joins TRBV20-1 and TRBJ2-7; no definite D call. The CDR3 has 10 amino acids. Per germline, CDR1 DFQATT and CDR2 SNEGSKA (reference sequence). Trimming left V 3 bases short and J 3 bases short, with 3 bases between. CDR3 sequence: CSASRYEQYF. CDR3 nucleotide sequence: TGCAGTGCTAGCCGCTACGAGCAGTACTTC.

The V and J genes are TRBV6-5 and TRBJ2-5, with TRBD1 matching over 9 bases. CDR3 length equals 14 residues. The germline CDR1 and CDR2 sequences are MNHEY and SVGAGI. J lost 9 bases, V lost 0 bases, and 5 bases had no gene match. CDR3 nucleotide sequence: TGTGCCAGCAGTTACTCCGGGACAGGGTGGGCCCAGTACTTC. It yields the protein CASSYSGTGWAQYF.

This clone has only a few counts. CDR3 nucleotide sequence: TGTGCCAGCAGTACGGACAGGGGACAGTACGAGCAGTACTTC. This translates into CASSTDRGQYEQYF. The chain recombines TRBV27 with TRBJ2-7, with TRBD1 identical over 9 bases. Germline CDR1 is MNHEY and CDR2 is SMNVEV (reference sequence). With V trimmed by 5 bases and J by 4 bases, 6 bases remained unmatched. The CDR3 covers 14 residues.

This clone was seen once. The chain is built from TRBV28 and TRBJ1-4; D ambiguous. CDR3 length equals 16 residues. The V end was cut by 5 bases, the J end by 0 bases, with 13 bases between. The V gene's germline CDR1 is MDHEN and CDR2 SYDVKM. Written as DNA, the CDR3 is TGTGCCAGCAGTCCCCTCGCCCACTCAACTAATGAAAAACTGTTTTTT. It specifies CASSPLAHSTNEKLFF.

The chain carries TRBV11-2 and TRBJ2-5; TRBD2 is a possible D gene (5 bases). Trimming removed 1 base at V and 5 bases at J, with 11 bases between. Germline assignment: CDR1 SGHAT and CDR2 FQNNGV. CDR3 length equals 14 residues. This CDR3 is CASSLGTSRETQYF. Here the CDR3 DNA reads TGTGCCAGCAGCTTAGGAACTAGTAGGGAGACCCAGTACTTC.

This clone occurred a few times. V is TRBV7-9 and J is TRBJ2-7; 9 bases agree with TRBD2. The length of the CDR3 is 13 residues. With V trimmed by 4 bases and J by 2 bases, 0 bases remained unmatched. Germline V lookup: CDR1 SEHNR, CDR2 FQNEAQ (reference sequence). In nucleotides, the CDR3 is TGTGCCAGCAGCTCTAGCGGGGCCTACGAGCAGTACTTC. The encoded protein is CASSSSGAYEQYF.

With regard to this clone: This same CDR3 is encoded by further DNA sequences in the sample. This chain connects TRBV6-5 to TRBJ2-1; TRBD2 matches 11 bases. The V segment lost 5 bases and the J segment 4 bases; nucleotides outside the gene matches: 4. Per the germline V gene, CDR1 is MNHEY and CDR2 is SVGAGI. The CDR3 extends over 15 amino acids. CDR3 protein: CASSILAGVYNEQFF. The CDR3 bases are TGTGCCAGCAGTATACTAGCGGGGGTATACAATGAGCAGTTCTTC.

The rearrangement joins TRBV6-5 to TRBJ1-3; D possibly corresponds to TRBD1 (5 bases). The V end lost 3 bases, the J end lost 3 bases, and 9 bases lay between the germline ends. The CDR3 runs 14 residues. CDR1 MNHEY and CDR2 SVGAGI come from the germline V gene. CDR3 coding DNA: TGTGCCAGCAGTTATTCGGGGGTTGGAAACACCATATATTTT. Translation: CASSYSGVGNTIYF.

There are a few counts of this clone. The genes are TRBV11-2 and TRBJ2-1, with 13 positions matching TRBD2. V shed 3 bases, J shed 4 bases, and the junction held 0 bases outside the gene matches. The germline V gene encodes CDR1 SGHAT and CDR2 FQNNGV. The CDR3 sequence is 15 residues long. The CDR3 region is CASSLTSGGYNEQFF. Written as DNA, the CDR3 is TGTGCCAGCAGCTTGACTAGCGGGGGGTACAATGAGCAGTTCTTC.

The V gene is TRBV19, the J gene TRBJ1-4, with 7 bases identical to TRBD1. The length of the CDR3 is 14 residues. Germline CDR1 LNHDA, CDR2 SQIVND (reference sequence). V gave up 6 bases and J gave up 5 bases; unmatched junction bases: 6. The CDR3 region is CASSNRGGNEKLFF. The CDR3 region has the DNA TGTGCCAGTAGCAACAGGGGCGGGAATGAAAAACTGTTTTTT. The whole variable domain, remainder taken from reference TRBV19 and TRBJ1-4, is DGGITQSPKYLFRKEGQNVTLSCEQNLNHDAMYWYRQDPGQGLRLIYYSQIVNDFQKGDIAEGYSVSREKKESFPLTVTSAQKNPTAFYLCASSNRGGNEKLFFGSGTQLSVL.

The chain recombines TRBV28 with TRBJ2-3; a possible D gene is TRBD1 (6 bases). The CDR3 sequence is 15 residues long. CDR1 MDHEN and CDR2 SYDVKM come from the germline V gene. V was cut by 5 bases and J by 6 bases, with 18 bases left in between. The CDR3 bases are TGTGCCAGCAGTCCCACCCTCGACCAGGGGGATACGCAGTATTTT. It specifies CASSPTLDQGDTQYF. The whole variable domain, filled in from reference TRBV28 and TRBJ2-3, reads DVKVTQSSRYLVKRTGEKVFLECVQDMDHENMFWYRQDPGLGLRLIYFSYDVKMKEKGDIPEGYSVSREKKERFSLILESASTNQTSMYLCASSPTLDQGDTQYFGPGTRLTVL.

V is TRBV21-1 and J is TRBJ2-7; the D call TRBD2 from the table was never checked on the DNA. TRBV21-1 has pseudogene status. The CDR3 extends over 17 amino acids. Here the CDR3 DNA reads TGTGCCAGCAGCAAAGATTTAGGACTTCCGAGCTCCTACGAGCAGTACTTC. It yields the protein CASSKDLGLPSSYEQYF.

Here the CDR3 DNA reads TGTGCCTGGAGTGGCATCCGGGGGACCTACGAGCAGTACTTC. Translating it yields CAWSGIRGTYEQYF. The chain links TRBV30 to TRBJ2-7, with TRBD2 as a possible D gene (6 bases). The CDR3 sequence is 14 residues long. Germline V lookup: CDR1 GTSNPN, CDR2 SVGIG (reference sequence). The ends were cut back, 1 base at V and 2 bases at J, with 12 bases in the middle.

The sample holds one count of this clone. The V call is TRBV5-1, the J call TRBJ2-7; 8 bases fit TRBD1. CDR3 length: 15 amino acids. Trimming took 0 bases from V and 9 from J; bases not matched to a gene: 11. Germline loops: CDR1 SGHRS, CDR2 YFSETQ. The chain's CDR3 is CASSLVSGGVSGQYF. The CDR3 DNA follows: TGCGCCAGCAGCTTGGTGTCAGGGGGCGTCTCTGGGCAGTACTTC.

Here the CDR3 reads CASSRGQNTGELFF. The CDR3 DNA reads TGTGCCAGCAGCAGGGGACAAAACACCGGGGAGCTGTTTTTT. The rearrangement joins TRBV7-6 to TRBJ2-2; possible D gene TRBD1, 6 bases. This CDR3 is 14 amino acids long. Germline CDR1 SGHVS, CDR2 FNYEAQ. V lost 5 bases and J lost 2, with 9 bases in between. The variable domain in full, completed from reference TRBV7-6 and TRBJ2-2, reads GAGVSQSPRYKVTKRGQDVALRCDPISGHVSLYWYRQALGQGPEFLTYFNYEAQQDKSGLPNDRFSAERPEGSISTLTIQRTEQRDSAMYRCASSRGQNTGELFFGEGSRLTVL.

The rearrangement joins TRBV7-2 to TRBJ1-2; D not certain. The CDR3 is 15 amino acids. The germline CDR1 and CDR2 sequences are SGHTA and FQGNSA. V lost 2 bases and J lost 2, with 12 bases in between. The CDR3 spells CASSLNPGLNYGYTF. The CDR3 coding sequence is TGTGCCAGCAGCTTAAATCCAGGCCTAAACTATGGCTACACCTTC. Based on the CDR3 plus reference TRBV7-2 and TRBJ1-2, the full variable domain is GAGVSQSPSNKVTEKGKDVELRCDPISGHTALYWYRQSLGQGLEFLIYFQGNSAPDKSGLPSDRFSAERTGGSVSTLTIQRTQQEDSAVYLCASSLNPGLNYGYTFGSGTRLTVV.

The chain couples TRBV7-2 to TRBJ2-1; D is unresolved. Germline-derived CDR1 and CDR2 are SGHTA and FQGNSA. This CDR3 region has 12 residues. V was trimmed by 3 bases and J by 9 bases, leaving 9 bases between them. The CDR3 nucleotides read TGTGCCAGCAGCTTCTACTTTGGTGAGCAGTTCTTC. It translates to CASSFYFGEQFF.

The chain uses TRBV2 and TRBJ1-5, with a possible D match to TRBD1 (6 bases). The CDR3 sequence is 16 residues long. V lost 2 bases to trimming and J lost 0 bases, with 11 bases between them. Germline V lookup: CDR1 SNHLY, CDR2 FYNNEI. The CDR3 nucleotides are TGTGCCAGCAGTGAACGTGGACAGTTTAGCAATCAGCCCCAGCATTTT. This gives the protein CASSERGQFSNQPQHF. The variable domain in full, completed from reference TRBV2 and TRBJ1-5, reads EPEVTQTPSHQVTQMGQEVILRCVPISNHLYFYWYRQILGQKVEFLVSFYNNEISEKSEIFDDQFSVERPDGSNFTLKIRSTKLEDSAMYFCASSERGQFSNQPQHFGDGTRLSIL.